This section outlines one TCR beta chain sequence together with its context. Its antigen is undetermined. It was with a sample-barcoded 5' primer and a J-beta primer mix that a second PCR of roughly 7 to 12 cycles was run. Researchers report that each sample yielded at least 3 million CDR3-containing paired-end reads. In TCRdb, the 5' RACE reads were re-called with MiXCR into one record per CDR3 protein. Of over 550,000 distinct CDR3 sequences in the sample, roughly 30% were seen once. The sample originates from a study of blood T cells in healthy people across ages. Study observations and caveats: Fewer expanded clones and more diversity marked long-lived versus aged donors. TCR beta diversity tracked closely with naive T cell percentage. Roughly linear age-related decline in beta diversity appeared, significant by age approximately 41.

Germline loops: CDR1 SGHDT, CDR2 YYEEEE. V lost 3 bases, J lost 10 bases, and 20 bases lay in between. The CDR3 consists of 16 residues. The specimen sequenced was blood. This TCR came from a woman older than 75 in good health. The chain is built from TRBV5-6 and TRBJ1-6; possible D gene TRBD1, 6 bases. This CDR3 reads CASSSYRVAVGSPLHF. The CDR3 DNA reads as TGTGCCAGCAGCTCTTACAGGGTAGCGGTAGGATCACCCCTCCACTTT.